These 11 T cell receptor beta chains originate from one sample sequenced in a study of blood T cell repertoires in COVID-19 (dated by TCRdb to 2020 to 2022). The library was produced with the immunoSEQ multiplex PCR assay. The table comes from immuneACCESS by way of TCRdb, which keeps in-frame sequences with V and J called. Part of the clones is missing from these tables; in studies checked, under half for an unresolved V gene and the rest for unknown reasons. This sample lists about 280,000 clones; roughly 89% were detected once. The leading ten clones occupy 0.94% of the sample. The sample taken for sequencing was peripheral blood. These receptors were obtained from a middle-aged woman who had recovered from COVID-19.

The J gene is TRBJ2-1, the V gene TRBV6-1; 10 bases line up with TRBD2. Germline loops: CDR1 MNHNS, CDR2 SASEGT. There are 16 residues in the CDR3. Trimming removed 2 bases from V and 1 base from J; junction bases left unmatched: 2. Written as DNA, the CDR3 is TGTGCCAGCAGTGAATGGACTAGCGGTTCCTACAATGAGCAGTTCTTC. Its protein is CASSEWTSGSYNEQFF.

The V and J genes are TRBV28 and TRBJ2-5; 7 bases line up with TRBD2. The V gene end was trimmed by 3 bases and the J gene end by 1 base; junction bases not matched to a gene: 2. In germline, CDR1 is MDHEN, CDR2 SYDVKM. This CDR3 contains 14 residues. The CDR3 reads CASSFGTTQETQYF. The CDR3 nucleotides are TGTGCCAGCAGTTTCGGGACTACCCAAGAGACCCAGTACTTC.

The rearrangement joins TRBV24-1 to TRBJ2-3; 12 bases agree with TRBD2. After removal of 3 bases from V and 8 bases from J, the junction contained 8 bases not matched to a gene. Germline-derived CDR1 and CDR2 are KGHDR and SFDVKD. The CDR3 is 16 amino acids. The CDR3 DNA follows: TGTGCCACCAGTGATGGAGGACTAGCGGGGCTGGGTACGCAGTATTTT. Its translation: CATSDGGLAGLGTQYF.

The chain combines TRBV6-5 with TRBJ1-1; a weak D match, TRBD1 (5 bases). Germline V gene lookup returns CDR1 MNHEY and CDR2 SVGAGI. V shed 0 bases and J shed 11 bases, with 19 bases lying between them. The CDR3 is made up of 15 amino acids. The DNA for the CDR3 is TGTGCCAGCAGTTACTCGACGGACCAACCGGGGGGGGCTTTCTTT. Translated, it gives CASSYSTDQPGGAFF.

This clone was picked up a small number of times. The V call is TRBV3-1 (or the pseudogene TRBV3-2), the J call TRBJ1-6; D may be TRBD1 (6 bases). Trimming shortened V by 3 bases and J by 8 bases, and 14 bases separated the two germline ends. The germline V gene has CDR1 LGHDT and CDR2 YNNKEL (reference sequence). The CDR3 loop spans 15 amino acids. This CDR3 is CASSQGSRGDSPLHF. The CDR3, as DNA: TGTGCCAGCAGCCAGGGTAGCAGGGGTGATTCACCCCTCCACTTT.

This clone was observed once. V usage is TRBV4-1 and J usage is TRBJ2-2; 10 bases match TRBD2. V was clipped by 3 bases and J by 5 bases; unmatched bases: 3. CDR1 MGHRA and CDR2 YSYEKL come from the germline V gene. The CDR3 consists of 15 residues. CDR3 loop: CASSQLAGATGELFF. The CDR3 DNA reads as TGCGCCAGCAGCCAGCTAGCGGGAGCGACCGGGGAGCTGTTTTTT.

This clone was seen just once. The genes are TRBV11-3 and TRBJ2-1; the D gene is possibly TRBD2 (6 bases). Deletions cut 3 bases from V and 7 bases from J, with 16 bases between. The CDR3 has 15 residues. The germline V gene has CDR1 SGHNT and CDR2 YENEEA. CDR3 sequence reads: CASSLPGDMSNEQFF. CDR3 coding DNA: TGTGCCAGCAGCTTGCCGGGAGACATGTCAAATGAGCAGTTCTTC.

The genes are TRBV7-3 and TRBJ2-7; 10 nucleotides agree with TRBD1. V shed 0 bases, J shed 1 base, and the junction held 6 bases outside the gene matches. This CDR3 is 17 amino acids long. CDR1 is SGHTA, CDR2 FQGTGA, per germline. The chain's CDR3 is CASSLTSPGQGSYEQYF. The DNA of the CDR3 is TGTGCCAGCAGCTTAACGTCCCCGGGACAGGGGTCCTACGAGCAGTACTTC.

J is TRBJ2-1 and V is TRBV30, with 15 bases aligning to TRBD2. J was trimmed by 8 bases and V by 1 base; bases with no gene match: 3. CDR1 and CDR2 from the germline V gene are GTSNPN and SVGIG (reference sequence). CDR3 length: 15 residues. CDR3 coding DNA: TGTGCCTGGAGTGCCGGACTAGCGGGAGGGTATGAGCAGTTCTTC. The encoded protein is CAWSAGLAGGYEQFF.

J is TRBJ2-3 and V is TRBV4-1; 8 positions agree with TRBD2. The ends lost 3 bases at V and 2 bases at J; junction bases unmatched: 4. Germline V gene lookup returns CDR1 MGHRA and CDR2 YSYEKL. This CDR3 region has 15 residues. This CDR3 is CASSQPGLDTDTQYF. CDR3 coding DNA: TGCGCCAGCAGCCAGCCGGGACTAGACACAGATACGCAGTATTTT.

The chain has TRBV12-3 or TRBV12-4 and TRBJ2-1; possible D gene TRBD2, 6 bases. Trimming stripped 6 bases from V and 6 bases from J, with 12 bases between. The CDR3 consists of 13 residues. The CDR3 spells CASSAQGLNEQFF. The CDR3 nucleotides read TGTGCCAGCAGCGCCCAGGGACTCAATGAGCAGTTCTTC.